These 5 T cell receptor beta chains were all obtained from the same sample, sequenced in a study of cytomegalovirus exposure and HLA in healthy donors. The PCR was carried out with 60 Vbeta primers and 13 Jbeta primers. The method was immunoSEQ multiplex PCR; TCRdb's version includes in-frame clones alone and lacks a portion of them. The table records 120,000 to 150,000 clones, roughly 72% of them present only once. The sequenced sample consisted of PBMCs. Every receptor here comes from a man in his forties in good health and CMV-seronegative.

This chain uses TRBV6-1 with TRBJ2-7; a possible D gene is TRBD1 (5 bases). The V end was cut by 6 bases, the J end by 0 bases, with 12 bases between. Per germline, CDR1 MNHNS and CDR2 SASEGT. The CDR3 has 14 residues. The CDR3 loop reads CASRADSSSYEQYF. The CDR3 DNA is TGTGCCAGCAGGGCTGACAGCAGCTCCTACGAGCAGTACTTC.

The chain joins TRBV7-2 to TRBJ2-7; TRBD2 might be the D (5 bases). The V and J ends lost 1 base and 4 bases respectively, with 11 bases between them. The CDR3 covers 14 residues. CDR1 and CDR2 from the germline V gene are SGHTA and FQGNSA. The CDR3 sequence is CASSLGGSWYEQYF. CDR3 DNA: TGTGCCAGCAGCTTAGGTGGGAGCTGGTACGAGCAGTACTTC.

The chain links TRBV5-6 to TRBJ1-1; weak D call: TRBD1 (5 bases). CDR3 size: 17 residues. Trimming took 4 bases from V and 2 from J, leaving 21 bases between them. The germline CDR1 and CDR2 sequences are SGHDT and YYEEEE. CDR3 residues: CASSQTDLPLYNTEAFF. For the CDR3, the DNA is TGTGCCAGCAGCCAGACAGACTTACCTTTATATAACACTGAAGCTTTCTTT.

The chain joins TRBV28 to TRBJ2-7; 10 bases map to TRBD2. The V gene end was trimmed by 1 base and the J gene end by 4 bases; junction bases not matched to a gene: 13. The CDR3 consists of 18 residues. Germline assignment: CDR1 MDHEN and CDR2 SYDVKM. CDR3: CASSLSSRTSGRGYEQYF. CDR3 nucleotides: TGTGCCAGCAGTTTATCCTCTAGGACTAGCGGTAGGGGATACGAGCAGTACTTC.

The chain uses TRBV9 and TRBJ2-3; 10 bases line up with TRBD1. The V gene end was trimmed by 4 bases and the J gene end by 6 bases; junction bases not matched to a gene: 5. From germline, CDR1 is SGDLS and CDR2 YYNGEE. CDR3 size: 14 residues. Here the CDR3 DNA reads TGTGCCAGCAGCAGTCGACAGGGGGCCGATACGCAGTATTTT. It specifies CASSSRQGADTQYF.